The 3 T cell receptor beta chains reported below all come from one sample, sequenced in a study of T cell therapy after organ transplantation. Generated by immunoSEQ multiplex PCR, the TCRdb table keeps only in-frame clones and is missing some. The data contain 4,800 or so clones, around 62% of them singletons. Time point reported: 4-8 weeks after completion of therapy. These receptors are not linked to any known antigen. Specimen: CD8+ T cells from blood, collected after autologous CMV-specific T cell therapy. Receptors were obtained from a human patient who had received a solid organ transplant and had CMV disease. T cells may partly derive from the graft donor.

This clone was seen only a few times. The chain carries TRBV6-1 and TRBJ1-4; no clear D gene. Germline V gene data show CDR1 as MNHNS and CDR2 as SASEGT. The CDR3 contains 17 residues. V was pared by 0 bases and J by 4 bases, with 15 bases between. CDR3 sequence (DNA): TGTGCCAGCAGTGAAGCCCAAGGGCAGTTCCTTAATGAAAAACTGTTTTTT. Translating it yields CASSEAQGQFLNEKLFF.

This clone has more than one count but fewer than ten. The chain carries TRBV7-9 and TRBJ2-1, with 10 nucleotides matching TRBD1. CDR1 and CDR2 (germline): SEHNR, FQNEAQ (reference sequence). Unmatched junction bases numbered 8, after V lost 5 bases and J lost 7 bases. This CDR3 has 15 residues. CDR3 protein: CASSNRDRGRNEQFF. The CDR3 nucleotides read TGTGCCAGCAGCAACCGGGACAGGGGAAGGAATGAGCAGTTCTTC.

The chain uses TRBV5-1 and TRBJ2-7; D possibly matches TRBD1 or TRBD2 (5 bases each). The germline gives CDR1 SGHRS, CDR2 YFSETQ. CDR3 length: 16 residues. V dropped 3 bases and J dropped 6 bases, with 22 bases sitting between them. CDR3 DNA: TGCGCCAGCAGCTGGGGGTCGGTTCGGCGTCAGGTCGAGCAGTACTTC. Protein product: CASSWGSVRRQVEQYF. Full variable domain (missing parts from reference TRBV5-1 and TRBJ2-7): KAGVTQTPRYLIKTRGQQVTLSCSPISGHRSVSWYQQTPGQGLQFLFEYFSETQRNKGNFPGRFSGRQFSNSRSEMNVSTLELGDSALYLCASSWGSVRRQVEQYFGPGTRLTVT.